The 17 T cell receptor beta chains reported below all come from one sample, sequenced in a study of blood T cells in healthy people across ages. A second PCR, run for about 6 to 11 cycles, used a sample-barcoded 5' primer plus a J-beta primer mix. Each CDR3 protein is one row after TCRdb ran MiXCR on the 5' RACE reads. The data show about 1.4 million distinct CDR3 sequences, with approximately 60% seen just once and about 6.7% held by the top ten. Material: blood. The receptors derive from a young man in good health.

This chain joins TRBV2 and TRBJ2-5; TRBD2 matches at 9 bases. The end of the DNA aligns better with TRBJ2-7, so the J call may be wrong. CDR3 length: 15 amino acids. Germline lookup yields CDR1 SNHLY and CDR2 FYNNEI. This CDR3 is CASSEGGRASYEQYF. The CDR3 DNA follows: TGTGCCAGCAGTGAGGGCGGGAGGGCCTCTTACGAGCAGTACTTC.

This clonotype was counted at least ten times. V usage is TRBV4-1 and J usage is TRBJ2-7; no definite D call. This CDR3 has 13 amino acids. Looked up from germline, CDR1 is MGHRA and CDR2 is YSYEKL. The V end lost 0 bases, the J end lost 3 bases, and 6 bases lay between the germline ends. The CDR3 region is CASSQEAIYEQYF. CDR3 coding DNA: TGCGCCAGCAGCCAAGAAGCAATCTACGAGCAGTACTTC.

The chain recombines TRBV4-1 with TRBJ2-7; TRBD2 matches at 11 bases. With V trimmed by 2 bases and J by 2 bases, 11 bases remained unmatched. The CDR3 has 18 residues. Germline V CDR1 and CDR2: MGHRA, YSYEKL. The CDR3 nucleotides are TGCGCCAGCAGCCAAAACAGAGGATTAGCGGGAGGGGCCTACGAGCAGTACTTC. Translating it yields CASSQNRGLAGGAYEQYF.

The CDR3, as DNA: TGTGCCAGCAGCGCCGCCGGGACACCACAAGAGACCCAGTACTTC. Residues: CASSAAGTPQETQYF. The V call is TRBV7-9, the J call TRBJ2-5; D perhaps matches TRBD1 (6 bases). Germline V gene data show CDR1 as SEHNR and CDR2 as FQNEAQ (reference sequence). CDR3 length: 15 residues. The V gene lost 5 bases and the J gene lost 2 bases, with 15 bases spanning the gap.

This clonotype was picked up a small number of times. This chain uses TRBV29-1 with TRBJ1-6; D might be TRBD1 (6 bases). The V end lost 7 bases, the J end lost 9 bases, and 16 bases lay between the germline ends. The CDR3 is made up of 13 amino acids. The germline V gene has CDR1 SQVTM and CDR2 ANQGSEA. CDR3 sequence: CSALDSRGSPLHF. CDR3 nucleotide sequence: TGCAGCGCATTGGACAGTAGGGGTTCACCCCTCCACTTT.

The CDR3 DNA reads TGTGCCAGTCCCGGGACTAGCGGGGGCTACGAGCAGTACTTC. It specifies CASPGTSGGYEQYF. This chain links TRBV28 with TRBJ2-7; 14 bases fit TRBD2. The germline CDR1 and CDR2 sequences are MDHEN and SYDVKM. The CDR3 length is 14 residues. The ends lost 9 bases at V and 3 bases at J; junction bases unmatched: 4.

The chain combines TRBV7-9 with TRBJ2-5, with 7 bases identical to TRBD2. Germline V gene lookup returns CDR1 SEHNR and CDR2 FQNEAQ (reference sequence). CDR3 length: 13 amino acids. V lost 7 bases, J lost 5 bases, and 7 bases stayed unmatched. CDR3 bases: TGTGCCAGCACCCCGTTCGGGGGGGAGACCCAGTACTTC. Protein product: CASTPFGGETQYF.

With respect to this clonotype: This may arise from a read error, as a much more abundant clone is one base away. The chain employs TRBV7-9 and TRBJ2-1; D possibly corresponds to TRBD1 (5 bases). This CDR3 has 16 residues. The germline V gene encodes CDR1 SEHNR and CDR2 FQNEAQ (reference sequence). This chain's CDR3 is CASSFRDRTPPNERFF. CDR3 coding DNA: TGTGCCAGCAGCTTCAGGGATCGGACCCCACCTAATGAGCGGTTCTTC.

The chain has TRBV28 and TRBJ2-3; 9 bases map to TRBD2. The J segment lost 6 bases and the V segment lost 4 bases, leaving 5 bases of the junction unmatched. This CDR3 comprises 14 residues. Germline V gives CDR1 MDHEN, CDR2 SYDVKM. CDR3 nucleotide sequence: TGTGCCAGCAGTTCGGCGGGGGGGCCCGATACGCAGTATTTT. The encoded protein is CASSSAGGPDTQYF.

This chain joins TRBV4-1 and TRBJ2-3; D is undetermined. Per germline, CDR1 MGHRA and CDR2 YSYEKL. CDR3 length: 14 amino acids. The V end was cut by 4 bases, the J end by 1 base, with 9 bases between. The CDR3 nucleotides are TGCGCCAGCAGCCTACATTTACGCACAGATACGCAGTATTTT. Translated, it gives CASSLHLRTDTQYF.

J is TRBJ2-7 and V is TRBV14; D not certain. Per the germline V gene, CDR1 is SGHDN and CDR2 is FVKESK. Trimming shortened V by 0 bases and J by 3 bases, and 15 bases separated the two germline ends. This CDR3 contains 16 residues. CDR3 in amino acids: CASSQEYEQPSYEQYF. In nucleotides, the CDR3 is TGTGCCAGCAGCCAAGAATATGAACAGCCTAGCTACGAGCAGTACTTC.

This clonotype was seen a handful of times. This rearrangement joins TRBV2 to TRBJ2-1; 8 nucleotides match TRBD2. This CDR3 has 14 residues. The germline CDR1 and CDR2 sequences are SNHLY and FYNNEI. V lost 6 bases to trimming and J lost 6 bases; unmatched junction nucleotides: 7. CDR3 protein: CASSAGLASNEQFF. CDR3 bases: TGTGCCAGCAGCGCCGGACTAGCCTCCAATGAGCAGTTCTTC. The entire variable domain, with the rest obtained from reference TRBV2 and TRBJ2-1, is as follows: EPEVTQTPSHQVTQMGQEVILRCVPISNHLYFYWYRQILGQKVEFLVSFYNNEISEKSEIFDDQFSVERPDGSNFTLKIRSTKLEDSAMYFCASSAGLASNEQFFGPGTRLTVL.

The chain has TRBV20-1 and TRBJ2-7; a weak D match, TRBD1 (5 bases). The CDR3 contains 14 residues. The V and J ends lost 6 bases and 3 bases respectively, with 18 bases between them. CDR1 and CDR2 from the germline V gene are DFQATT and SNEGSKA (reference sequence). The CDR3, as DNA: TGCAGTGCACTCACCAGACAGTCTAACTACGAGCAGTACTTC. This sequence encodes CSALTRQSNYEQYF.

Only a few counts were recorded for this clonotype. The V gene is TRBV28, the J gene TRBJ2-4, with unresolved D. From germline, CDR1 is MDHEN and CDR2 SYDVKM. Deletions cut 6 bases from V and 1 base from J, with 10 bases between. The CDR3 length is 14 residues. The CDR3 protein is CASREGFAKNIQYF. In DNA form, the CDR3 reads TGTGCCAGCAGGGAAGGCTTCGCCAAAAACATTCAGTACTTC.

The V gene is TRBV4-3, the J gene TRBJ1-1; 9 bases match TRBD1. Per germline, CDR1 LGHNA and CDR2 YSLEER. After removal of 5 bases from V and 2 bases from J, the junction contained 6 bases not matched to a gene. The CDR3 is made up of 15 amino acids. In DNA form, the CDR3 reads TGCGCCAGCAGCAACCGGGACAGGGTAAACACTGAAGCTTTCTTT. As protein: CASSNRDRVNTEAFF.

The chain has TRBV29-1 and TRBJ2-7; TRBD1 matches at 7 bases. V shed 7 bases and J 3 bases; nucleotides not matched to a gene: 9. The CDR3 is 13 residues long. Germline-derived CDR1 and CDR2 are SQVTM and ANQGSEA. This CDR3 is CSAQDRVGYEQYF. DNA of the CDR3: TGCAGCGCACAAGACAGGGTGGGCTACGAGCAGTACTTC.

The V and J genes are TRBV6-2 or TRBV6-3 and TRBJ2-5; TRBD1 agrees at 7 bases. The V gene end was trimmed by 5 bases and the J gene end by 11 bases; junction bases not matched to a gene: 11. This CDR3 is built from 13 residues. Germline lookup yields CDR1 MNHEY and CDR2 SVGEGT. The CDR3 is CASSDRELVEQYF. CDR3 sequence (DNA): TGTGCCAGCAGTGACAGGGAGCTGGTTGAGCAGTACTTC.